This T cell receptor (beta chain) was observed in a study of cytomegalovirus exposure and HLA in healthy donors. The PCR was carried out with 60 Vbeta primers and 13 Jbeta primers. The method was immunoSEQ multiplex PCR; TCRdb's version includes in-frame clones alone and lacks a portion of them. The sample's table shows roughly 140,000 clones. Overall study results and limits: The study designated 150 or so TCR beta chains cytomegalovirus-associated. Highest at DRB1 and lowest at HLA-C, TCR association rates differed among HLA loci in a later analysis.

This CDR3 is built from 15 residues. Trimming pared 2 bases from V and 4 bases from J, leaving 15 bases between. Germline CDR1 reads SGHRS; CDR2 reads YFSETQ. Worth noting for this clone: What it recognizes is unknown.

The sequence was collected from a man aged 40-55 years in good health and CMV-seronegative. The V and J genes are TRBV5-1 and TRBJ1-1; tentatively, D is TRBD1 (5 bases). Sequenced sample: PBMCs. CDR3 in DNA: TGCGCCAGCAGCTTCTACTTTGGGGGGTCCACTGAAGCTTTCTTT. It is translated as CASSFYFGGSTEAFF.